The 21 T cell receptor beta chains below were found in one sample sequenced in a study of blood T cell repertoires in COVID-19. Assay: immunoSEQ multiplex PCR; the TCRdb copy retains only in-frame clones and omits some. Of under 120,000 clones listed, 70% to 85% are singletons. Sequencing was done on a sample of peripheral blood. Receptors originate from a man aged 65-85 years with active or convalescent COVID-19.

The chain recombines TRBV20-1 with TRBJ1-1; D call uncertain. Germline V gene lookup returns CDR1 DFQATT and CDR2 SNEGSKA (reference sequence). This CDR3 is built from 11 residues. V lost 7 bases and J lost 3, with 9 bases in between. CDR3 residues: CSVRRYTEAFF. The CDR3 DNA sequence: TGCAGTGTTAGGAGGTACACTGAAGCTTTCTTT.

The chain recombines TRBV18 with TRBJ2-5; 10 bases are a match to TRBD1. Losses at the gene ends were 6 bases for V and 0 bases for J; bases not matched to a gene: 4. Germline CDR1 reads KGHSH; CDR2 reads LQKENI. The CDR3 extends over 15 amino acids. CDR3 bases: TGTGCCAGCTCCGGGACAGGGGCTTACCAAGAGACCCAGTACTTC. It encodes CASSGTGAYQETQYF.

This chain links TRBV5-1 with TRBJ2-1, with D possibly matching TRBD2 (5 bases). Germline V gene sequence: CDR1 SGHRS, CDR2 YFSETQ. The CDR3 runs to 14 residues. With 5 bases removed from V and 1 base from J, the gap between germline ends came to 10 bases. CDR3 sequence reads: CASSNRGSYNEQFF. CDR3 bases: TGCGCCAGCAGTAATCGGGGATCCTACAATGAGCAGTTCTTC.

This chain joins TRBV9 and TRBJ1-6, with D tentatively TRBD1 (6 bases). The V end was cut by 5 bases, the J end by 10 bases, with 19 bases between. Germline V gene lookup returns CDR1 SGDLS and CDR2 YYNGEE. The CDR3 runs 15 residues. The CDR3 DNA follows: TGTGCCAGCAGTCCTCAATCGGGGGGCAGCTCACCCCTCCACTTT. Translation gives CASSPQSGGSSPLHF. The whole variable domain, remainder taken from reference TRBV9 and TRBJ1-6, is DSGVTQTPKHLITATGQRVTLRCSPRSGDLSVYWYQQSLDQGLQFLIQYYNGEERAKGNILERFSAQQFPDLHSELNLSSLELGDSALYFCASSPQSGGSSPLHFGNGTRLTVT.

This sequence joins TRBV6-4 and TRBJ2-1; TRBD2 is a possible D gene (7 bases). The CDR3 is 14 amino acids. V shed 4 bases and J shed 7 bases, with 14 bases lying between them. Per the germline V gene, CDR1 is MRHNA and CDR2 is SNTAGT. This chain's CDR3 is CASSVGGAGNEQFF. Written as DNA, the CDR3 is TGTGCCAGCAGTGTGGGGGGGGCAGGGAATGAGCAGTTCTTC.

The gene calls are TRBV7-6 and TRBJ2-3; 14 bases are shared with TRBD2. Trimming removed 5 bases from V and 6 bases from J; junction bases left unmatched: 10. Germline V gene sequence: CDR1 SGHVS, CDR2 FNYEAQ. This CDR3 has 17 amino acids. The CDR3 is CASSRQPGTSGGDTQYF. The CDR3 coding sequence is TGTGCCAGCAGCCGCCAACCCGGGACTAGCGGGGGCGATACGCAGTATTTT.

There are a few counts of this clone. The V call is TRBV14, the J call TRBJ1-2, with D perhaps TRBD1 (5 bases). CDR1 and CDR2 (germline): SGHDN, FVKESK. The V end was cut by 0 bases, the J end by 12 bases, with 14 bases between. The CDR3 loop spans 13 amino acids. Here the CDR3 DNA reads TGTGCCAGCAGCCAAGATCCAGGGCGGAGAGACACCTTC. Amino acid sequence: CASSQDPGRRDTF.

V usage is TRBV19 and J usage is TRBJ1-2; TRBD1 is a possible D gene (5 bases). V shed 10 bases and J shed 4 bases, with 19 bases lying between them. Looked up from germline, CDR1 is LNHDA and CDR2 is SQIVND (reference sequence). The CDR3 has 14 amino acids. CDR3 region: CATASIGGTYGYTF. In nucleotides, the CDR3 is TGTGCCACCGCATCCATCGGGGGGACCTATGGCTACACCTTC.

The V gene is TRBV11-3, the J gene TRBJ1-5; D not certain. V was clipped by 4 bases and J by 0 bases, with 16 bases between them. CDR1 is SGHNT, CDR2 YENEEA, per germline. The CDR3 is 17 amino acids. The CDR3 reads CASSYFWSPYSNQPQHF. The CDR3 region has the DNA TGTGCCAGCAGCTACTTTTGGTCGCCGTATAGCAATCAGCCCCAGCATTTT.

The V gene is TRBV19, the J gene TRBJ1-5, with D possibly being TRBD1 (5 bases). Trimming took off 4 bases at V and 7 bases at J, with 17 bases between the two ends. The CDR3 has 15 residues. The germline CDR1 and CDR2 sequences are LNHDA and SQIVND (reference sequence). CDR3 loop: CASSTEWQGGQPQHF. In nucleotides, the CDR3 is TGTGCCAGTAGTACTGAATGGCAGGGAGGACAGCCCCAGCATTTT.

The chain couples TRBV27 to TRBJ2-1; D is perhaps TRBD2 (7 bases). This CDR3 has 15 amino acids. The germline CDR1 and CDR2 sequences are MNHEY and SMNVEV (reference sequence). V was cut by 4 bases and J by 1 base, with 11 bases left in between. The CDR3 nucleotides are TGTGCCAGCAGTTCGGGGGGCCTTTCCTACAATGAGCAGTTCTTC. Translating gives CASSSGGLSYNEQFF.

The rearrangement links TRBV6-2 or TRBV6-3 to TRBJ1-2; the D gene is possibly TRBD1 (6 bases). The V gene's germline CDR1 is MNHEY and CDR2 SVGEGT. This CDR3 is built from 15 residues. Trimming left V 5 bases short and J 4 bases short, with 17 bases between. For the CDR3, the DNA is TGTGCCAGCAGTACCCGACAGGCGCCATCCTATGGCTACACCTTC. It encodes CASSTRQAPSYGYTF.

The V call is TRBV11-2, the J call TRBJ2-2, with 11 bases fitting TRBD2. The V and J ends lost 5 bases and 5 bases, in that order; junction bases with no gene match: 7. The CDR3 runs to 16 residues. Germline lookup yields CDR1 SGHAT and CDR2 FQNNGV. CDR3 bases: TGTGCCAGCAGCCCGACTAGCGGGGCCGTTACCGGGGAGCTGTTTTTT. This gives the protein CASSPTSGAVTGELFF.

This rearrangement joins TRBV6-1 to TRBJ1-4; D call uncertain. The CDR3 is made up of 15 amino acids. Deletions cut 2 bases from V and 3 bases from J, with 10 bases between. The V gene's germline CDR1 is MNHNS and CDR2 SASEGT. The CDR3 loop is CASSEWAASNEKLFF. The CDR3 DNA follows: TGTGCCAGCAGTGAATGGGCAGCCTCTAATGAAAAACTGTTTTTT.

This clone was seen once. The chain carries TRBV5-8 and TRBJ2-7; 11 positions match TRBD2. There are 15 residues in the CDR3. Germline-derived CDR1 and CDR2 are SGHTS and YDEGEE. The trim removed 0 bases at V and 3 bases at J, leaving 2 bases unmatched. CDR3 residues: CASSLGLAGSYEQYF. CDR3 DNA: TGTGCCAGCAGCTTGGGACTAGCGGGAAGCTACGAGCAGTACTTC.

The chain uses TRBV10-3 and TRBJ1-2; possible D gene TRBD1, 6 bases. Germline V gives CDR1 ENHRY, CDR2 SYGVKD. The CDR3 contains 14 residues. With 6 bases removed from V and 5 bases from J, the gap between germline ends came to 16 bases. The CDR3 protein is CAIRTTGWLYGYTF. As DNA, the CDR3 is TGTGCCATCAGAACCACAGGGTGGCTATATGGCTACACCTTC.

The chain is built from TRBV5-4 and TRBJ2-3; 10 bases match TRBD1. CDR1 and CDR2 from the germline V gene are SGHNT and YYREEE (reference sequence). The V segment lost 4 bases and the J segment 6 bases; nucleotides outside the gene matches: 8. The CDR3 is made up of 15 amino acids. The CDR3 DNA reads as TGTGCCAGCAGCCCCCCCGGGACAGGGGTCGATACGCAGTATTTT. It translates to CASSPPGTGVDTQYF.

The rearrangement uses TRBV30 and TRBJ2-7; the D gene is possibly TRBD1 (7 bases). V lost 3 bases to trimming and J lost 4 bases, with 19 bases between them. Germline V gives CDR1 GTSNPN, CDR2 SVGIG (reference sequence). This CDR3 region has 15 residues. The CDR3 nucleotides read TGTGCCTGGAGCCGGGCAGGGGGACTCGCTTACGAGCAGTACTTC. This gives the protein CAWSRAGGLAYEQYF.

V usage is TRBV15 and J usage is TRBJ1-2, with 9 bases aligning to TRBD1. Germline loops: CDR1 LNHNV, CDR2 YYDKDF (reference sequence). V lost 5 bases to trimming and J lost 4 bases; unmatched junction nucleotides: 2. CDR3 length: 13 residues. CDR3 protein: CATSGTGSYGYTF. In nucleotides, the CDR3 is TGTGCCACCAGCGGGACAGGGTCCTATGGCTACACCTTC.

This clone was observed a handful of times. The chain couples TRBV29-1 to TRBJ1-2; D unresolved. The CDR3 has 12 residues. Trimming took 5 bases from V and 2 from J, leaving 9 bases between them. CDR1 is SQVTM, CDR2 ANQGSEA, per germline. In nucleotides, the CDR3 is TGCAGCGTTTTTCACTCCAACTATGGCTACACCTTC. It yields the protein CSVFHSNYGYTF.

The table lists this clone with a few counts. The chain couples TRBV6-5 to TRBJ2-7; D might be TRBD2 (5 bases). V was trimmed by 7 bases and J by 1 base, leaving 17 bases between them. The CDR3 runs 15 residues. Germline V gene sequence: CDR1 MNHEY, CDR2 SVGAGI. The CDR3 DNA is TGTGCCAGCATGGGCCGTAGCGAGGGATCCTACGAGCAGTACTTC. This codes for CASMGRSEGSYEQYF.